The sequence of this TCR beta chain was determined in a study of T cells in Graves' hyperthyroidism and ophthalmopathy. Trimming took 4 bases from V and 8 from J; bases not matched to a gene: 9. The CDR3 spans 15 residues. The TCR beta CDR3 regions underwent amplification using RNA transcripts as the source. First-round RT-PCR with HTBI primers amplified the TCR CDR3 region. In TCRdb, the multiplex PCR reads were re-called with MiXCR into one record per CDR3 protein. This table holds about 560,000 distinct CDR3 sequences, around 15% found once. Exclusion of a patient resulted from uncontrolled infection, other autoimmune disease, pregnancy or lactation. The study based diagnoses on clinical symptoms, serum thyroxine and TRAb, thyroid ultrasound and orbital computed tomography.

Material for sequencing was blood. The receptor was derived from a woman aged 18-30 years with Graves' hyperthyroidism. The chain joins TRBV12-3 or TRBV12-4 to TRBJ2-1; 9 nucleotides align to TRBD1. In DNA, the CDR3 is TGTGCCAGCAGTTCTACCCTAGGACAGGGGTATGAGCAGTTCTTC. Its translation: CASSSTLGQGYEQFF.